The 9 T cell receptor beta chains presented below share a single source sample, sequenced in a study of shared clonotypes between healthy human individuals. Assay used: immunoSEQ multiplex PCR; TCRdb lists only in-frame clones, some missing. The sample holds 2.3 million or so clones; more than 80% are singletons and the top ten take 0.35% to 0.5%. Sequencing was done on a sample of naive CD4+ T cells from PBMCs. The subset: CD45RA+ positively selected. The receptors were sampled from a man younger than 35 in good health. Some clones in this sample may be carry-over from other donors' samples.

The chain recombines TRBV18 with TRBJ1-4; TRBD1 might be the D (5 bases). Per the germline V gene, CDR1 is KGHSH and CDR2 is LQKENI. V was clipped by 0 bases and J by 8 bases, with 7 bases between them. The CDR3 length is 13 residues. The CDR3, as DNA: TGTGCCAGCTCACCACCTCCAGGGGAAAAACTGTTTTTT. It is translated as CASSPPPGEKLFF.

V gene TRBV4-3 combines with J gene TRBJ1-2; the D is unclear. CDR3 length equals 16 residues. From germline, CDR1 is LGHNA and CDR2 YSLEER. V lost 0 bases and J lost 2, with 13 bases in between. This chain's CDR3 is CASSQDPTGGNYGYTF. DNA of the CDR3: TGCGCCAGCAGCCAAGATCCCACCGGAGGGAACTATGGCTACACCTTC.

This clone was seen only a few times. Other DNA sequences from this sample encode an identical CDR3 as well. The chain recombines TRBV9 with TRBJ2-1; no clear D. Germline CDR1 is SGDLS and CDR2 is YYNGEE. V dropped 0 bases and J dropped 6 bases, with 7 bases sitting between them. The CDR3 covers 13 residues. In nucleotides, the CDR3 is TGTGCCAGCAGCGTAGCCAGCCGCAATGAGCAGTTCTTC. This gives the protein CASSVASRNEQFF.

Only one count was recorded for this clone. Written as DNA, the CDR3 is TGTGCCAGCAGCAATAGCGGGGGTTACAATGAGCAGTTCTTC. The encoded protein is CASSNSGGYNEQFF. The gene calls are TRBV11-3 and TRBJ2-1; 9 bases are shared with TRBD2. CDR1 SGHNT and CDR2 YENEEA come from the germline V gene. Trimming took 5 bases from V and 4 from J; bases not matched to a gene: 3. The length of the CDR3 is 14 residues.

The V gene is TRBV19, the J gene TRBJ2-3; D uncertain. Germline assignment: CDR1 LNHDA and CDR2 SQIVND (reference sequence). This CDR3 has 14 amino acids. With 3 bases removed from V and 6 bases from J, the gap between germline ends came to 13 bases. CDR3 region: CASSIRTPLDTQYF. The CDR3 nucleotides read TGTGCCAGTAGTATCCGGACCCCACTTGATACGCAGTATTTT.

This clone was recorded once. The chain couples TRBV5-1 to TRBJ2-5; no clear D. The CDR3 has 15 residues. The germline V and J ends were trimmed by 0 bases and 1 base, with 10 bases remaining between them. Germline loops: CDR1 SGHRS, CDR2 YFSETQ. As DNA, the CDR3 is TGCGCCAGCAGCTTGGGTTCCCGTGTCCAAGAGACCCAGTACTTC. Translation: CASSLGSRVQETQYF. Supplemented by reference TRBV5-1 and TRBJ2-5, the full variable domain reads KAGVTQTPRYLIKTRGQQVTLSCSPISGHRSVSWYQQTPGQGLQFLFEYFSETQRNKGNFPGRFSGRQFSNSRSEMNVSTLELGDSALYLCASSLGSRVQETQYFGPGTRLLVL.

There are a few counts of this clone. Other DNA sequences from this sample encode an identical CDR3 as well. The rearrangement uses TRBV5-4 and TRBJ1-1; D perhaps matches TRBD1 (6 bases). The germline CDR1 and CDR2 sequences are SGHNT and YYREEE (reference sequence). This CDR3 comprises 14 residues. V lost 0 bases, J lost 1 base, and 7 bases lay in between. The CDR3 loop is CASSLDRANTEAFF. The CDR3 DNA sequence: TGTGCCAGCAGCTTGGACAGGGCGAACACTGAAGCTTTCTTT.

This clone has a single count. The identical CDR3 is also encoded by other nucleotide sequences in the sample. The rearrangement uses TRBV5-1 and TRBJ2-3, with 14 bases matching TRBD2. With V trimmed by 5 bases and J by 3 bases, 11 bases remained unmatched. The CDR3 length is 18 residues. The germline V gene encodes CDR1 SGHRS and CDR2 YFSETQ. The CDR3 DNA reads as TGCGCCAGCAGTCCGGGAGGACTAGCGGGAGGTTCGACAGATACGCAGTATTTT. Encoded protein: CASSPGGLAGGSTDTQYF.

This chain joins TRBV7-2 and TRBJ2-3; D unclear. This CDR3 has 14 amino acids. Germline CDR1 reads SGHTA; CDR2 reads FQGNSA. The germline V and J ends were trimmed by 3 bases and 4 bases, with 11 bases remaining between them. This chain's CDR3 is CASSFPRLSDTQYF. CDR3 coding DNA: TGTGCCAGCAGCTTCCCGAGATTATCAGATACGCAGTATTTT.